The 16 T cell receptor beta chains below all came from one sample that was sequenced in a study of regulatory T cells in long-lasting Graves disease. Relying on iRepertoire HTBI primers and Arm-PCR of CDR3 regions, the team built TCR beta libraries. MiXCR, applied by TCRdb to the multiplex PCR reads, yields one record per CDR3 protein. The data contain 400,000 to 500,000 distinct CDR3 sequences, about a sixth of them singletons. Time point defined: newly diagnosed GD, antithyroid drugs for less than 3 months. Generation of the TCR library employed RNA extracted from PBMCs. These records were also assigned to another study, of T cells in Graves' hyperthyroidism and ophthalmopathy.

Sample: peripheral blood mononuclear cells (PBMCs), taken at new diagnosis, from a patient treated with antithyroid drugs. Receptors originate from a woman aged 18-30 years with Graves disease.

This chain connects TRBV7-9 to TRBJ1-1, with no clear D. The V gene lost 5 bases and the J gene lost 4 bases, with 17 bases spanning the gap. Germline CDR1 is SEHNR and CDR2 is FQNEAQ (reference sequence). The CDR3 contains 15 residues. This chain's CDR3 is CASSPWGIEGTEAFF. The CDR3 DNA sequence: TGTGCCAGCAGCCCATGGGGTATTGAGGGCACTGAAGCTTTCTTT.

This clonotype was counted at least ten times. The chain is built from TRBV24-1 and TRBJ2-3, with D hard to call. The CDR3 totals 14 residues. CDR1 is KGHDR, CDR2 SFDVKD, per germline. V shed 2 bases and J shed 6 bases, with 11 bases lying between them. The CDR3 region has the DNA TGTGCCACCAGTGATTCGCCTCTGGAGGATACGCAGTATTTT. Protein product: CATSDSPLEDTQYF.

Ten or more counts support this clonotype. The chain employs TRBV12-3 or TRBV12-4 and TRBJ1-1; the match to TRBD1 covers 7 bases. The V segment lost 7 bases and the J segment 7 bases; nucleotides outside the gene matches: 9. CDR3 size: 13 residues. CDR3 amino acids: CASKPDRAYEAFF. The CDR3 bases are TGTGCCAGCAAACCCGACAGGGCCTATGAAGCTTTCTTT.

This chain links TRBV5-6 with TRBJ1-2; no reliable D call. V was shortened by 4 bases and J by 7 bases, with 20 bases between the two germline ends. Germline V lookup: CDR1 SGHDT, CDR2 YYEEEE. The CDR3 is made up of 15 amino acids. Here the CDR3 DNA reads TGTGCCAGCAGCCCTGGCCGGGGTTCTCTAAGTGGCTACACCTTC. Its translation: CASSPGRGSLSGYTF.

This clonotype was seen many times. The chain joins TRBV5-1 to TRBJ2-7; D is uncertain. V lost 0 bases to trimming and J lost 2 bases, with 9 bases between them. Germline V CDR1 and CDR2: SGHRS, YFSETQ. The CDR3 has 14 residues. In nucleotides, the CDR3 is TGCGCCAGCAGCTTGGATGTCAGTACCTACGAGCAGTACTTC. Its translation: CASSLDVSTYEQYF.

This clonotype was recorded at least ten times. The chain joins TRBV28 to TRBJ1-1; maybe TRBD1 (5 bases). This CDR3 has 15 amino acids. V was trimmed by 7 bases and J by 2 bases, leaving 17 bases between them. Germline V gene sequence: CDR1 MDHEN, CDR2 SYDVKM. CDR3 DNA: TGTGCCAGCAAGGGTTCGTGGGGGATTAACACTGAAGCTTTCTTT. This sequence encodes CASKGSWGINTEAFF.

As to this clonotype: Possible read error: a much larger clone is one base away. The missing conserved phenylalanine or tryptophan at the end of this CDR3 makes a read error likely. The rearrangement joins TRBV6-5 to TRBJ2-7; D is unclear. V lost 4 bases and J lost 4, with 14 bases in between. CDR1 is MNHEY, CDR2 SVGAGI, per germline. The CDR3 runs 14 residues. CDR3 sequence (DNA): TGTGCCAGCAGTTTAAGCTGGCCTCGATACGAGCAGTACTCC. Translated, it gives CASSLSWPRYEQYS.

This clonotype appeared many times. The chain uses TRBV6-2 or TRBV6-3 and TRBJ2-7; 11 nucleotides align to TRBD2. V lost 6 bases and J lost 1; bases outside the gene matches: 5. In germline, CDR1 is MNHEY, CDR2 SVGEGT. This CDR3 region has 15 residues. The CDR3 coding sequence is TGTGCCAGCAGCGATCGGACTAGCGGGTCCTACGAGCAGTACTTC. Its translation: CASSDRTSGSYEQYF.

This clonotype was picked up a small number of times. The chain has TRBV6-2 or TRBV6-3 and TRBJ2-4; D perhaps matches TRBD1 (5 bases). The V end lost 5 bases, the J end lost 2 bases, and 13 bases lay between the germline ends. This CDR3 contains 15 residues. The germline V gene has CDR1 MNHEY and CDR2 SVGEGT. The CDR3 DNA sequence: TGTGCCAGCAGTCTCGTACGGACATCCAAAAACATTCAGTACTTC. This sequence encodes CASSLVRTSKNIQYF.

This clonotype appeared many times. The CDR3 region is CASSQTRASTDTQYF. The CDR3 nucleotides are TGTGCCAGCAGCCAAACAAGGGCAAGCACAGATACGCAGTATTTT. The chain carries TRBV3-1 and TRBJ2-3; D call uncertain. V was trimmed by 2 bases and J by 0 bases, leaving 9 bases between them. Germline CDR1 LGHDT, CDR2 YNNKEL (reference sequence). CDR3 length equals 15 residues.

The V and J genes are TRBV20-1 and TRBJ1-1, with no clear D. Trimming took off 4 bases at V and 1 base at J, with 10 bases between the two ends. Per germline, CDR1 DFQATT and CDR2 SNEGSKA (reference sequence). CDR3 length: 13 residues. CDR3 bases: TGCAGTGCTACAGGAAGTGCGAACACTGAAGCTTTCTTT. It codes for CSATGSANTEAFF.

In this sample, this clonotype turned up many times. V and J are TRBV12-3 or TRBV12-4 and TRBJ1-1; possible D gene TRBD1, 5 bases. Trimming cost V 6 bases and J 2 bases, with 10 bases left between them. There are 13 residues in the CDR3. This CDR3 reads CASSFGANTEAFF. The CDR3 DNA sequence: TGTGCCAGCAGCTTCGGGGCTAACACTGAAGCTTTCTTT.

This clonotype appeared many times. The germline gene is not matched at one end of the junction; a read error may be the cause. The gene calls are TRBV7-9 and TRBJ2-7, with 9 bases identical to TRBD1. The germline V gene has CDR1 SEHNR and CDR2 FQNEAQ (reference sequence). The CDR3 consists of 14 residues. CDR3 in DNA: TGTGCCAGCAGCGAACCGGGACAGGGCTCGCCAAGAAGCTTC. Translated: CASSEPGQGSPRSF.

This clonotype came up many times. The chain is built from TRBV13 and TRBJ2-2, with 11 bases aligning to TRBD2. Germline lookup yields CDR1 PRHDT and CDR2 FYEKMQ (reference sequence). The CDR3 spans 17 residues. Trimming at V came to 5 bases and at J to 5 bases, leaving 10 bases not matched to a gene. CDR3 amino acids: CASSRNRLAGQTGELFF. The CDR3 DNA sequence: TGTGCCAGCAGCCGCAATAGACTAGCGGGGCAAACCGGGGAGCTGTTTTTT. Full variable domain (missing parts from reference TRBV13 and TRBJ2-2): AAGVIQSPRHLIKEKRETATLKCYPIPRHDTVYWYQQGPGQDPQFLISFYEKMQSDKGSIPDRFSAQQFSDYHSELNMSSLELGDSALYFCASSRNRLAGQTGELFFGEGSRLTVL.

This clonotype was detected many times. The V gene is TRBV18, the J gene TRBJ2-7; D is unresolved. CDR1 and CDR2 from the germline V gene are KGHSH and LQKENI. The CDR3 loop spans 13 amino acids. V lost 2 bases, J lost 4 bases, and 9 bases lay in between. In DNA form, the CDR3 reads TGTGCCAGCTCACCAGTGGATGGGTACGAGCAGTACTTC. It is translated as CASSPVDGYEQYF.

This clonotype showed up many times. The rearrangement links TRBV7-3 to TRBJ2-5, with TRBD1 as a possible D gene (7 bases). The CDR3 length is 14 residues. The germline CDR1 and CDR2 sequences are SGHTA and FQGTGA. Trimming took 2 bases from V and 4 from J, leaving 11 bases between them. The CDR3 region is CASSLGGGPETQYF. CDR3 nucleotides: TGTGCCAGCAGCTTAGGAGGGGGCCCAGAGACCCAGTACTTC.